Below are 24 T cell receptor beta chains sequenced from a single sample in a study of spatial heterogeneity in lung cancer. Time point in this sample: sample taken at primary tumor resection. Unsorted whole RNA of tumor, nontumor lung or frozen PBMC was sequenced. TCRdb re-derived calls from the 5' RACE reads in MiXCR, one entry per CDR3 protein. The sample lists 90,000 or so distinct CDR3 sequences, roughly 10% occurring once. This specimen was PBMCs, taken at surgery. All receptors derive from a male donor with early-stage non-small cell lung cancer.

This chain links TRBV7-2 with TRBJ2-3; D is perhaps TRBD1 (5 bases). Germline CDR1 reads SGHTA; CDR2 reads FQGNSA. The CDR3 runs to 12 residues. Trimming cost V 4 bases and J 8 bases, with 10 bases left between them. The CDR3 nucleotides are TGTGCCAGCAGCTCACAGGAGACTACGCAGTATTTT. This gives the protein CASSSQETTQYF. The variable domain in full, completed from reference TRBV7-2 and TRBJ2-3, reads GAGVSQSPSNKVTEKGKDVELRCDPISGHTALYWYRQSLGQGLEFLIYFQGNSAPDKSGLPSDRFSAERTGGSVSTLTIQRTQQEDSAVYLCASSSQETTQYFGPGTRLTVL.

This clonotype has only a few counts. The V call is TRBV28, the J call TRBJ2-3; 9 bases agree with TRBD1. The CDR3 is made up of 15 amino acids. The germline V gene encodes CDR1 MDHEN and CDR2 SYDVKM. The junction had 7 bases not matched to a gene; V was cut back by 3 bases and J by 6 bases. CDR3 bases: TGTGCCAGCAGTTTTAGCCCACAGGGGGCGGATACGCAGTATTTT. It encodes CASSFSPQGADTQYF.

This clonotype has at least ten counts. The CDR3 region is CSASGSFQETQYF. The CDR3 DNA is TGCAGTGCTAGCGGGAGCTTCCAAGAGACCCAGTACTTC. This chain uses TRBV20-1 with TRBJ2-5; tentative D call: TRBD2 (6 bases). The length of the CDR3 is 13 residues. V was cut by 3 bases and J by 1 base, with 9 bases left in between. Germline CDR1 reads DFQATT; CDR2 reads SNEGSKA (reference sequence).

This clonotype was detected only a few times. The chain has TRBV5-5 and TRBJ2-3; 7 bases agree with TRBD2. The ends lost 2 bases at V and 2 bases at J; junction bases unmatched: 8. CDR3 length equals 16 residues. The V gene's germline CDR1 is SGHKS and CDR2 YYEKEE (reference sequence). CDR3 sequence reads: CASSFSRGVHTDTQYF. CDR3 in DNA: TGTGCCAGCAGCTTTAGCCGGGGGGTGCACACAGATACGCAGTATTTT.

This clonotype was counted at least ten times. The J gene is TRBJ2-7, the V gene TRBV10-3; maybe TRBD2 (7 bases). The CDR3 sequence is 14 residues long. V lost 11 bases to trimming and J lost 0 bases, with 17 bases between them. Germline V gives CDR1 ENHRY, CDR2 SYGVKD. CDR3 amino acids: CASNGGGGSYEQYF. DNA for the CDR3: TGTGCCTCTAATGGGGGAGGGGGCTCCTACGAGCAGTACTTC.

This clonotype appeared a few times. This chain connects TRBV29-1 to TRBJ1-1; D gene ambiguous. Trimming left V 4 bases short and J 0 bases short, with 6 bases between. Germline lookup yields CDR1 SQVTM and CDR2 ANQGSEA. This CDR3 contains 12 residues. In DNA, the CDR3 is TGCAGCGTTGCGTGGGTGAACACTGAAGCTTTCTTT. It encodes CSVAWVNTEAFF.

This clonotype was seen repeatedly, ten times or more. The chain recombines TRBV6-2 or TRBV6-3 with TRBJ2-4; D is perhaps TRBD1 (6 bases). From germline, CDR1 is MNHEY and CDR2 SVGEGT. The CDR3 has 15 residues. The V end was cut by 4 bases, the J end by 4 bases, with 14 bases between. As DNA, the CDR3 is TGTGCCAGCAGTTTACGGACAGACTCTAAAAACATTCAGTACTTC. Protein product: CASSLRTDSKNIQYF.

Many counts were recorded for this clonotype. The chain couples TRBV18 to TRBJ2-4; perhaps TRBD2 as D (6 bases). V was shortened by 2 bases and J by 1 base, with 9 bases between the two germline ends. This CDR3 has 15 amino acids. Germline CDR1 KGHSH, CDR2 LQKENI. The CDR3 coding sequence is TGTGCCAGCTCACCAATTGGGGGGGCCAAAAACATTCAGTACTTC. It encodes CASSPIGGAKNIQYF.

This clonotype was seen many times. This chain connects TRBV29-1 to TRBJ1-1; D unresolved. The CDR3 totals 10 residues. Trimming removed 5 bases from V and 2 bases from J, with 3 bases in between. The germline gives CDR1 SQVTM, CDR2 ANQGSEA. The CDR3 bases are TGCAGCGTTCAAAACACTGAAGCTTTCTTT. Translation: CSVQNTEAFF.

This clonotype was detected only a few times. The V call is TRBV10-3, the J call TRBJ2-7; perhaps TRBD2 as D (5 bases). CDR1 and CDR2 from the germline V gene are ENHRY and SYGVKD. The CDR3 extends over 13 amino acids. Trimming left V 2 bases short and J 3 bases short, with 8 bases between. For the CDR3, the DNA is TGTGCCATCAGTGAGGCGGGCGGCTACGAGCAGTACTTC. Its protein product is CAISEAGGYEQYF.

The rearrangement joins TRBV19 to TRBJ1-1, with 8 nucleotides matching TRBD1. The V gene end was trimmed by 4 bases and the J gene end by 4 bases; junction bases not matched to a gene: 2. CDR1 LNHDA and CDR2 SQIVND come from the germline V gene (reference sequence). CDR3 length: 13 amino acids. CDR3 amino acids: CASSTGGVTEAFF. The CDR3 DNA sequence: TGTGCCAGTAGTACAGGGGGCGTCACTGAAGCTTTCTTT.

In this sample, this clonotype turned up many times. This chain uses TRBV28 with TRBJ2-7, with no clear D. The CDR3 spans 15 residues. Germline V gives CDR1 MDHEN, CDR2 SYDVKM. V was shortened by 4 bases and J by 1 base, with 14 bases between the two germline ends. CDR3 loop: CASSSLTVSSYEQYF. Here the CDR3 DNA reads TGTGCCAGCAGTTCTCTGACGGTTTCTTCCTACGAGCAGTACTTC.

The V gene is TRBV7-2, the J gene TRBJ1-1; D not certain. The CDR3 has 13 amino acids. V was clipped by 6 bases and J by 1 base, with 9 bases between them. The germline V gene encodes CDR1 SGHTA and CDR2 FQGNSA. CDR3 amino acids: CASSLNRNTEAFF. In DNA form, the CDR3 reads TGTGCCAGCAGTCTTAACAGGAACACTGAAGCTTTCTTT.

This clonotype was seen a few times. The chain links TRBV2 to TRBJ2-7, with a tentative D call TRBD1 (6 bases). CDR1 SNHLY and CDR2 FYNNEI come from the germline V gene. The CDR3 sequence is 13 residues long. Trimming left V 5 bases short and J 2 bases short, with 10 bases between. CDR3 in amino acids: CASSTGLTYEQYF. The CDR3 DNA follows: TGTGCCAGCAGTACAGGGCTTACCTACGAGCAGTACTTC. The entire variable domain, with the rest obtained from reference TRBV2 and TRBJ2-7, is as follows: EPEVTQTPSHQVTQMGQEVILRCVPISNHLYFYWYRQILGQKVEFLVSFYNNEISEKSEIFDDQFSVERPDGSNFTLKIRSTKLEDSAMYFCASSTGLTYEQYFGPGTRLTVT.

A few counts support this clonotype. V and J are TRBV2 and TRBJ2-1, with 7 bases that match TRBD2. Germline loops: CDR1 SNHLY, CDR2 FYNNEI. The ends lost 6 bases at V and 6 bases at J; junction bases unmatched: 11. The CDR3 is made up of 15 amino acids. As DNA, the CDR3 is TGTGCCAGCAGGGCGGGAGTTCTCTTTGGCAATGAGCAGTTCTTC. Protein sequence: CASRAGVLFGNEQFF.

In this sample, this clonotype turned up many times. The gene calls are TRBV15 and TRBJ1-1; 11 bases map to TRBD1. The CDR3 consists of 14 residues. J lost 11 bases, V lost 0 bases, and 5 bases had no gene match. Per germline, CDR1 LNHNV and CDR2 YYDKDF (reference sequence). The CDR3 DNA is TGTGCCACCAGCAGAGAAAAGGGGACAGGGGGTGCTTTCTTT. Amino acid sequence: CATSREKGTGGAFF. Filled out from reference TRBV15 and TRBJ1-1, the complete variable domain reads DAMVIQNPRYQVTQFGKPVTLSCSQTLNHNVMYWYQQKSSQAPKLLFHYYDKDFNNEADTPDNFQSRRPNTSFCFLDIRSPGLGDTAMYLCATSREKGTGGAFFGQGTRLTVV.

This clonotype has ten or more counts. The V and J genes are TRBV10-3 and TRBJ2-2, with D hard to call. This CDR3 has 13 residues. Germline V CDR1 and CDR2: ENHRY, SYGVKD. Trimming removed 7 bases at V and 0 bases at J, with 6 bases between. The DNA for the CDR3 is TGTGCCATCATCTCGTCGAACACCGGGGAGCTGTTTTTT. Amino acids: CAIISSNTGELFF.

There are a few counts of this clonotype. The chain is built from TRBV28 and TRBJ2-5; 7 nucleotides align to TRBD2. This CDR3 comprises 15 residues. Germline V gives CDR1 MDHEN, CDR2 SYDVKM. The V segment lost 6 bases and the J segment 5 bases; nucleotides outside the gene matches: 12. The DNA for the CDR3 is TGTGCCAGCAGAGGCGGGAGTACGGCAAGGGAGACCCAGTACTTC. Residues: CASRGGSTARETQYF.

This clonotype was found many times. J is TRBJ1-5 and V is TRBV7-8; perhaps TRBD1 as D (5 bases). Per germline, CDR1 SGHVS and CDR2 FQNEAQ. The CDR3 sequence is 17 residues long. Trimming left V 5 bases short and J 1 base short, with 18 bases between. CDR3 sequence reads: CASSRGAEGESNQPQHF. For the CDR3, the DNA is TGTGCCAGCAGCCGAGGAGCTGAAGGGGAAAGCAATCAGCCCCAGCATTTT.

Ten or more counts support this clonotype. V usage is TRBV20-1 and J usage is TRBJ2-7; D gene ambiguous. CDR1 DFQATT and CDR2 SNEGSKA come from the germline V gene (reference sequence). The germline V and J ends were trimmed by 4 bases and 2 bases, with 18 bases remaining between them. The CDR3 length is 15 residues. The CDR3 nucleotides read TGCAGTGCTAACAATCAAGAGACCCTAGCCTACGAGCAGTACTTC. It encodes CSANNQETLAYEQYF.

This clonotype was counted only a few times. The CDR3 DNA is TGTGCCAGCAGCTGGAGCGGCGGGAGTACAGATACGCAGTATTTT. This translates into CASSWSGGSTDTQYF. The chain couples TRBV7-2 to TRBJ2-3; 7 bases are a match to TRBD2. This CDR3 has 15 amino acids. V was clipped by 4 bases and J by 3 bases; unmatched bases: 7. Germline CDR1 SGHTA, CDR2 FQGNSA.

This clonotype was detected ten times or more. V and J are TRBV19 and TRBJ1-5, with D possibly matching TRBD1 (5 bases). This CDR3 comprises 14 residues. Trimming pared 9 bases from V and 5 bases from J, leaving 17 bases between. CDR1 and CDR2 (germline): LNHDA, SQIVND (reference sequence). The CDR3 nucleotides read TGTGCCAGCCGCGTCCTGAGGGGTGATCAGCCCCAGCATTTT. Protein sequence: CASRVLRGDQPQHF. Together with reference TRBV19 and TRBJ1-5, the CDR3 gives the full variable domain: DGGITQSPKYLFRKEGQNVTLSCEQNLNHDAMYWYRQDPGQGLRLIYYSQIVNDFQKGDIAEGYSVSREKKESFPLTVTSAQKNPTAFYLCASRVLRGDQPQHFGDGTRLSIL.

This clonotype has at least ten counts. V gene TRBV10-1 combines with J gene TRBJ2-1, with TRBD2 identical over 9 bases. The germline CDR1 and CDR2 sequences are WNHNN and SYGVQD (reference sequence). This CDR3 spans 15 amino acids. Trimming removed 6 bases from V and 6 bases from J; junction bases left unmatched: 9. The CDR3 reads CASSPGLAFVNEQFF. For the CDR3, the DNA is TGCGCCAGCAGCCCGGGACTAGCCTTTGTCAATGAGCAGTTCTTC.

This clonotype was detected ten times or more. In DNA, the CDR3 is TGTGCCATCAGTGTCGCGGCCCGAGGGTACGAGCAGTACTTC. Amino acids: CAISVAARGYEQYF. V usage is TRBV10-3 and J usage is TRBJ2-7, with D maybe TRBD2 (5 bases). This CDR3 has 14 amino acids. Germline loops: CDR1 ENHRY, CDR2 SYGVKD. Trimming took 4 bases from V and 4 from J, leaving 14 bases between them.